This TCR beta chain was found in a study of OX40 agonist ivuxolimab in advanced cancers. Notes on this clone: The antigen is undetermined.

TCRdb keeps only in-frame clones here, not all; method: immunoSEQ multiplex PCR. The sample includes some 77,000 clones, more than 90% seen only once; the top ten take roughly 5%. General study findings and limits: At 0.1 to 3.0 mg/kg, clonal expansion of CD4+ and CD8+ blood T cells had occurred by week 6. CD8+ T cells were the subset that, on average, had more expanded clones than CD4+.

Blood sampling was done at baseline, cycle 4 day 1, and cycle 7 day 1. The junction had 6 bases not matched to a gene; V was cut back by 4 bases and J by 7 bases. CDR3 length: 14 residues. Germline V lookup: CDR1 SEHNR, CDR2 FQNEAQ (reference sequence). The chain combines TRBV7-9 with TRBJ1-4, with TRBD1 matching over 7 bases. The source was CD4+ or CD8+ T cells sorted from blood, collected in a trial of the OX40 agonist ivuxolimab. This TCR was recovered from an adult with an advanced solid tumor such as melanoma, head and neck, liver or kidney cancer. Written as DNA, the CDR3 is TGTGCCAGCAGCTACAGGGGTCAGGGTGAAAAACTGTTTTTT. Encoded protein: CASSYRGQGEKLFF. The entire variable domain, with the rest obtained from reference TRBV7-9 and TRBJ1-4, is as follows: DTGVSQNPRHKITKRGQNVTFRCDPISEHNRLYWYRQTLGQGPEFLTYFQNEAQLEKSRLLSDRFSAERPKGSFSTLEIQRTEQGDSAMYLCASSYRGQGEKLFFGSGTQLSVL.